A selection of T cell receptor beta chains follows, all from one sample in a study of regulatory T cells in long-lasting Graves disease. MiXCR was run by TCRdb on the multiplex PCR reads, yielding one entry per CDR3 protein. The table has 450,000 to 650,000 distinct CDR3 sequences, roughly a sixth seen once. This sample was also put to use in a study of T cells in Graves' hyperthyroidism and ophthalmopathy.

Sequenced material: peripheral blood mononuclear cells (PBMCs), taken at new diagnosis, from a patient treated with antithyroid drugs. The receptors originated from a woman aged 40-60 years with Graves disease. Each CDR3 is given with its conserved first and last residue. A D gene is named only where the DNA matches it firmly. Clone size is stated in some rows and not others, as once, few, many or a class when expanded.

D gene | CDR3 length | J gene | V gene | clone size | CDR3 protein | CDR3 DNA
TRBD2 | 19 | TRBJ2-3 | TRBV27 | - | CASTRLAGGPGLGTDTQYF | TGTGCCAGCACCAGACTAGCGGGGGGGCCGGGGTTAGGCACAGATACGCAGTATTTT
- | 18 | TRBJ1-1 | TRBV19 | few | CASSIILALVHLNTEAFF | TGTGCCAGTAGTATAATTTTGGCTTTAGTCCACCTGAACACTGAAGCTTTCTTT
TRBD1 | 17 | TRBJ1-5 | TRBV3-1 | - | CASGQAYRGELGQPQHF | TGTGCCAGCGGCCAAGCCTACAGGGGGGAGTTGGGTCAGCCCCAGCATTTT
TRBD1 | 15 | TRBJ1-1 | TRBV6-1 | many | CASSRGTGRSTEAFF | TGTGCCAGCTCGAGAGGGACAGGGAGGAGCACTGAAGCTTTCTTT
- | 14 | TRBJ2-5 | TRBV20-1 | - | CSASSPRDQETQYF | TGCAGTGCTAGTTCCCCCAGGGATCAAGAGACCCAGTACTTC
- | 13 | TRBJ2-5 | TRBV29-1 | - | CSVVSDYQETQYF | TGCAGCGTTGTCTCGGATTACCAAGAGACCCAGTACTTC
TRBD1 | 17 | TRBJ1-1 | TRBV4-1 | few | CASRHTTRGPENTEAFF | TGCGCCAGCAGACATACAACGAGGGGGCCTGAGAACACTGAAGCTTTCTTT
- | 10 | TRBJ2-1 | TRBV20-1 | - | CSAGRIEQFF | TGCAGTGCTGGGCGTATTGAGCAGTTCTTC
- | 11 | TRBJ1-1 | TRBV3-1 | - | CASSGPSEAFF | TGTGCCAGCTCGGGCCCCTCGGAAGCTTTCTTT
- | 15 | TRBJ1-1 | TRBV5-5 | many | CASSLDDRVNTEAFF | TGTGCCAGCAGCTTGGACGACAGAGTCAACACTGAAGCTTTCTTT
- | 13 | TRBJ1-5 | TRBV12-3/TRBV12-4 | few | CASNAATNQPQHF | TGTGCCAGCAACGCCGCGACCAATCAGCCCCAGCATTTT
- | 16 | TRBJ1-1 | TRBV3-1 | many | CASSGVRGHWNTEAFF | TGTGCCAGCAGCGGGGTGCGGGGGCACTGGAACACTGAAGCTTTCTTT
TRBD1 | 14 | TRBJ1-2 | TRBV7-9 | few | CASSFSGGADGYTF | TGTGCCAGCAGCTTTTCAGGGGGAGCTGATGGCTACACCTTC
TRBD1 | 16 | TRBJ2-1 | TRBV7-3 | many | CASSLRGGQGHDEQFF | TGTGCCAGCAGCTTAAGAGGGGGACAGGGGCACGATGAGCAGTTCTTC
- | 15 | TRBJ2-7 | TRBV7-9 | few | CASSLSGQSSYEQYF | TGTGCCAGCAGCTTATCGGGACAATCGTCCTACGAGCAGTACTTC
- | 14 | TRBJ1-4 | TRBV2 | many | CASAPHPTNEKLFF | TGTGCCAGTGCCCCACATCCAACTAATGAAAAACTGTTTTTT
- | 14 | TRBJ2-3 | TRBV5-1 | many | CASSPRTDADTQYF | TGCGCCAGCAGCCCGCGGACGGACGCAGATACGCAGTATTTT
- | 15 | TRBJ2-3 | TRBV4-1 | few | CASSQGGREGDTQYF | TGCGCCAGCAGCCAAGGGGGAAGGGAAGGAGATACGCAGTATTTT
- | 13 | TRBJ1-5 | TRBV20-1 | many | CSATGTSNQPQHF | TGCAGTGCTACCGGGACAAGCAATCAGCCCCAGCATTTT
- | 13 | TRBJ1-1 | TRBV30 | many | CAWKTALNTEAFF | TGTGCCTGGAAGACAGCGCTTAACACTGAAGCTTTCTTT
TRBD1 | 15 | TRBJ1-3 | TRBV29-1 | - | CSDTDRDAGGNTIYF | TGCAGCGACACGGACAGGGATGCGGGGGGAAACACCATATATTTT
TRBD1 | 11 | TRBJ1-2 | TRBV12-3/TRBV12-4 | - | CASSRRQGHTF | TGTGCCAGCAGTCGACGACAGGGCCACACCTTC
TRBD1 | 15 | TRBJ1-4 | TRBV12-3/TRBV12-4 | many | CASSYPQTGLEKLFF | TGTGCCAGCTCCTACCCCCAGACAGGGCTTGAAAAACTGTTTTTT
- | 15 | TRBJ2-7 | TRBV3-1 | - | CASSQMAGTPQEQYF | TGTGCCAGCAGCCAAATGGCTGGGACCCCGCAGGAGCAGTACTTC
- | 11 | TRBJ1-1 | TRBV25-1 | - | CASSAGRKAFF | TGTGCCAGCAGTGCAGGGAGGAAAGCTTTCTTT
- | 13 | TRBJ1-1 | TRBV2 | many | CADRAAGNTEAFF | TGTGCCGACCGGGCCGCCGGCAACACTGAAGCTTTCTTT
- | 15 | TRBJ2-2 | TRBV25-1 | few | CASSAGDENTGELFF | TGTGCCAGCAGTGCGGGTGATGAAAACACCGGGGAGCTGTTTTTT
TRBD1 | 16 | TRBJ1-1 | TRBV6-1 | - | CASIRERGRGRTEAFF | TGTGCCAGCATACGGGAAAGGGGCAGGGGGAGGACTGAAGCTTTCTTT
- | 12 | TRBJ2-2 | TRBV12-3/TRBV12-4 | many | CASSLESGELFF | TGTGCCAGCAGTTTGGAGTCCGGGGAGCTGTTTTTT
TRBD2 | 12 | TRBJ2-1 | TRBV3-1 | many | CASSRLAGEQFF | TGTGCCAGCAGCCGCCTAGCGGGTGAGCAGTTCTTC
- | 17 | TRBJ1-5 | TRBV19 | - | CASSIPLWQPSNQPQHF | TGTGCCAGTAGTATCCCTCTCTGGCAACCGAGCAATCAGCCCCAGCATTTT
- | 15 | TRBJ2-1 | TRBV6-1 | many | CASTSVPESYNEQFF | TGTGCCAGCACCTCGGTCCCAGAGTCCTACAATGAGCAGTTCTTC
- | 14 | TRBJ2-2 | TRBV6-1 | many | CASSERFWTGELFF | TGTGCCAGCAGTGAAAGGTTTTGGACGGGGGAGCTGTTTTTT
- | 13 | TRBJ2-2 | TRBV7-3 | - | CASSLMGSGELFF | TGTGCCAGCAGCTTAATGGGGAGTGGGGAGCTGTTTTTT
- | 14 | TRBJ1-1 | TRBV20-1 | - | CSASKGGGNTEAFF | TGCAGTGCTAGTAAGGGTGGTGGGAACACTGAAGCTTTCTTT
- | 14 | TRBJ2-2 | TRBV5-4 | few | CASSLVGGAGELFF | TGTGCCAGCAGCTTGGTGGGGGGCGCCGGGGAGCTGTTTTTT
- | 16 | TRBJ2-7 | TRBV5-1 | few | CASSLDEGEWFHEQYF | TGCGCCAGCAGCTTGGACGAGGGAGAGTGGTTCCACGAGCAGTACTTC